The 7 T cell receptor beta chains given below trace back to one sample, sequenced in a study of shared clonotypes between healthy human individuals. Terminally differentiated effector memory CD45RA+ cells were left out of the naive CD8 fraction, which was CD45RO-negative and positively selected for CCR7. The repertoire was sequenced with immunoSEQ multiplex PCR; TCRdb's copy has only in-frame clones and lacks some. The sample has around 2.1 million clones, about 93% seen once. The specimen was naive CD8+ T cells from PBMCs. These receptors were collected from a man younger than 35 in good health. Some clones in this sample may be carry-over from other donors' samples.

The CDR3 DNA reads TGTGCCAGCAGTCGGACTAGCGGGAGTGAGCAGTACTTC. Its protein product is CASSRTSGSEQYF. V gene TRBV2 combines with J gene TRBJ2-7; 13 bases align to TRBD2. Germline V lookup: CDR1 SNHLY, CDR2 FYNNEI. The CDR3 sequence is 13 residues long. With 5 bases clipped from V and 7 bases from J, the junction kept 2 bases outside the gene matches.

CDR3 protein: CASSPLGGLATEQYF. CDR3 nucleotide sequence: TGTGCCAGCTCACCCCTGGGCGGACTAGCTACCGAGCAGTACTTC. The chain combines TRBV18 with TRBJ2-7; 8 nucleotides match TRBD2. Germline trimming cut 3 bases from V and 6 bases from J; bases unmatched to any gene: 10. From germline, CDR1 is KGHSH and CDR2 LQKENI. The CDR3 is 15 residues long.

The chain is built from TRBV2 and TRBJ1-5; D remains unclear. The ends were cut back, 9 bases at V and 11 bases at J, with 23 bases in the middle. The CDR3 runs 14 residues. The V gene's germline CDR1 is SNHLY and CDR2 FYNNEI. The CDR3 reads CASHLGSTKEAQHF. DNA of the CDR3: TGTGCCAGTCACCTTGGATCGACTAAGGAGGCCCAGCATTTT. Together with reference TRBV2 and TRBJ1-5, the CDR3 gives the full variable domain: EPEVTQTPSHQVTQMGQEVILRCVPISNHLYFYWYRQILGQKVEFLVSFYNNEISEKSEIFDDQFSVERPDGSNFTLKIRSTKLEDSAMYFCASHLGSTKEAQHFGDGTRLSIL.

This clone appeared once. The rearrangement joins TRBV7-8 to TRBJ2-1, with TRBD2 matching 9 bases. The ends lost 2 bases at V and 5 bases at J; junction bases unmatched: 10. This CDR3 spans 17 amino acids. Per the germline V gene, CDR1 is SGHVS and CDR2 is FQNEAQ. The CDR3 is CASSLNIVAGDDNEQFF. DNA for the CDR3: TGTGCCAGCAGCTTAAACATCGTAGCGGGAGATGACAATGAGCAGTTCTTC.

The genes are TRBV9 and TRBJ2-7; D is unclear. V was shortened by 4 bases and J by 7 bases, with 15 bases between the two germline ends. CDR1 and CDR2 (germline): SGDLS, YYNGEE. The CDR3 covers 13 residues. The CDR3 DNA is TGTGCCAGCAGCCCCGGGCCTCCTGGGGAGCAGTACTTC. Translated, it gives CASSPGPPGEQYF.

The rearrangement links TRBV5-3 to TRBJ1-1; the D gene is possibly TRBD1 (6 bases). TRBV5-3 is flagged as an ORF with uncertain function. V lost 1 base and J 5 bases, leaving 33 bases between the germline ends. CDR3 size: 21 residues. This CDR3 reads CARSLRGAGEGGWVEVTEAFF. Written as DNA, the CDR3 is TGTGCCAGAAGCTTGAGAGGGGCAGGGGAAGGAGGGTGGGTTGAAGTGACTGAAGCTTTCTTT.

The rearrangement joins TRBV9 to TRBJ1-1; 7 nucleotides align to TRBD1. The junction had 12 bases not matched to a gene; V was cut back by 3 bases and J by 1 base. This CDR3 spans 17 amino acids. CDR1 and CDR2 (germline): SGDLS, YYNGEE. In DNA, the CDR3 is TGTGCCAGCAGCGCCTTGGGAGGAGGGGGCTGGAACACTGAAGCTTTCTTT. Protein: CASSALGGGGWNTEAFF.